This TCR beta chain stems from a study of cytomegalovirus exposure and HLA in healthy donors. About the research overall: The roughly 110 validation repertoires were produced on the same platform as the 700 or so repertoires of the first cohort. This was reported in a later analysis.

Of note for this clone: Its antigen is not identified.

Clones were read by immunoSEQ multiplex PCR, and TCRdb kept only the in-frame ones, dropping some. The sample shows 57,000 or so clones, roughly 94% of them seen only once. V lost 7 bases to trimming and J lost 1 base, with 16 bases between them. The CDR3 length is 15 residues. Germline V CDR1 and CDR2: LNHDA, SQIVND (reference sequence). General study findings and limits: The study recorded 150 to 200 TCR beta chains that were cytomegalovirus-associated. TCR clusters originating in the first cohort tended to co-occur in the approximately 130 validation repertoires, according to a later analysis.

The receptor was derived from a man between 18 and 29 years old in good health and CMV-seronegative. Sequenced: PBMCs. This sequence joins TRBV19 and TRBJ1-1, with a tentative D call TRBD1 (6 bases). The CDR3 is CASTRGTDRNTEAFF. CDR3 nucleotides: TGTGCCAGTACCAGGGGAACCGACAGGAACACTGAAGCTTTCTTT.